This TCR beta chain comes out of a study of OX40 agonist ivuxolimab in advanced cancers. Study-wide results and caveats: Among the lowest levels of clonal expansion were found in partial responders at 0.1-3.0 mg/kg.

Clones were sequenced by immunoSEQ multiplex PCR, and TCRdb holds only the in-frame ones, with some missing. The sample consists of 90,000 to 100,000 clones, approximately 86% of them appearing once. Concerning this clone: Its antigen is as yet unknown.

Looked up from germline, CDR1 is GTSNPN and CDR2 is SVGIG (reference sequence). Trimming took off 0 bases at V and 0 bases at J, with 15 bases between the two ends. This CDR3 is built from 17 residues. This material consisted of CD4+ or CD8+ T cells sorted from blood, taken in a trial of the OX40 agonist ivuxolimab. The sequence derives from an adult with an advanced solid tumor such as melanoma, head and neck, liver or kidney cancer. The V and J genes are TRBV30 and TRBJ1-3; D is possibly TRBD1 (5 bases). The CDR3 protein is CAWSVPRQRGSGNTIYF. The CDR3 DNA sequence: TGTGCCTGGAGTGTCCCCCGACAGAGGGGCTCTGGAAACACCATATATTTT.